The 26 T cell receptor beta chains below were found in one sample sequenced in a study of regulatory T cells in long-lasting Graves disease. The time point was: newly diagnosed GD, antithyroid drugs for less than 3 months. PBMCs provided the RNA from which the TCR library was made. Construction of the TCR beta libraries employed iRepertoire HTBI primers in conjunction with Arm-PCR of CDR3 regions. TCRdb reanalysed the multiplex PCR reads using MiXCR and keeps one entry per CDR3 protein. The sample records about 620,000 distinct CDR3 sequences, roughly 16% being singletons. These sequences were also reported in another study, on T cells in Graves' hyperthyroidism and ophthalmopathy.

The starting material was peripheral blood mononuclear cells (PBMCs), obtained at new diagnosis, from a patient treated with antithyroid drugs. These receptors were taken from a woman aged 25 to 45 with Graves disease.

The chain couples TRBV7-3 to TRBJ1-1; 8 bases fit TRBD1. Germline V gene sequence: CDR1 SGHTA, CDR2 FQGTGA. V was pared by 2 bases and J by 5 bases, with 7 bases of the junction left unmatched. The CDR3 consists of 15 residues. The CDR3 bases are TGTGCCAGCAGCTTACCGGGACAGGCAGGAACTGAAGCTTTCTTT. This encodes CASSLPGQAGTEAFF.

The table lists this clonotype with many counts. As DNA, the CDR3 is TGTGCCAGCAGCCAAGCCTCCCTTTTCGAGCAGTACTTC. It yields the protein CASSQASLFEQYF. This chain joins TRBV3-1 and TRBJ2-7; D uncertain. CDR1 is LGHDT, CDR2 YNNKEL, per germline (reference sequence). Deletions cut 1 base from V and 6 bases from J, with 10 bases between. The CDR3 extends over 13 amino acids.

This clonotype was recorded a few times. The genes are TRBV10-3 and TRBJ2-7; 9 nucleotides match TRBD1. This CDR3 has 14 amino acids. CDR1 and CDR2 (germline): ENHRY, SYGVKD. J gave up 3 bases and V 5 bases, and 5 bases lay outside the gene matches. CDR3 sequence (DNA): TGTGCCATCAGTTCCCGGGACAGGGACTACGAGCAGTACTTC. As protein: CAISSRDRDYEQYF.

This clonotype was picked up a small number of times. The gene calls are TRBV6-1 and TRBJ2-1; 7 nucleotides align to TRBD2. This CDR3 contains 17 residues. The V segment lost 6 bases and the J segment 2 bases; nucleotides outside the gene matches: 13. CDR1 and CDR2 (germline): MNHNS, SASEGT. This CDR3 is CASSISLAALTYNEQFF. The CDR3 DNA is TGTGCCAGCAGCATCTCTCTAGCGGCCCTTACCTACAATGAGCAGTTCTTC.

This clonotype was detected only a few times. This chain links TRBV7-3 with TRBJ2-7; possible D gene TRBD1, 5 bases. Trimming left V 8 bases short and J 0 bases short, with 11 bases between. The CDR3 consists of 13 residues. Per germline, CDR1 SGHTA and CDR2 FQGTGA. The CDR3 coding sequence is TGTGCCAGCTCACCACAGGCCTCCTACGAGCAGTACTTC. This encodes CASSPQASYEQYF.

This clonotype turned up a few times. The rearrangement uses TRBV5-5 and TRBJ1-1; no reliable D call. CDR1 and CDR2 from the germline V gene are SGHKS and YYEKEE (reference sequence). The CDR3 contains 17 residues. Trimming stripped 3 bases from V and 0 bases from J, with 18 bases between. CDR3 sequence: CASSSTGRSHLNTEAFF. In nucleotides, the CDR3 is TGTGCCAGCAGCTCCACCGGGAGGAGCCACTTGAACACTGAAGCTTTCTTT.

The rearrangement uses TRBV6-5 and TRBJ1-5; D possibly corresponds to TRBD1 (5 bases). Germline V CDR1 and CDR2: MNHEY, SVGAGI. Trimming took 2 bases from V and 7 from J, leaving 12 bases between them. This CDR3 is 14 amino acids long. In nucleotides, the CDR3 is TGTGCCAGCAGTTACCGGCGGGGGGACCAGCCCCAGCATTTT. Translated: CASSYRRGDQPQHF.

Note on this clonotype: A much bigger clone sits one base away, suggesting this may be a read error. The rearrangement uses TRBV7-2 and TRBJ1-6, with a possible D match to TRBD1 (5 bases). The CDR3 has 15 residues. CDR1 and CDR2 (germline): SGHTA, FQGNSA. The CDR3 sequence: CASSPVSGNNSLLHF. CDR3 DNA: TGTGCCAGCAGCCCCGTCTCAGGGAATAATTCACTCCTCCACTTT.

This clonotype was detected only a few times. This chain uses TRBV7-9 with TRBJ1-2, with no clear D. V was cut by 5 bases and J by 1 base, with 5 bases left in between. This CDR3 is built from 12 residues. Germline assignment: CDR1 SEHNR and CDR2 FQNEAQ (reference sequence). The CDR3 DNA sequence: TGTGCCAGCAGCATCGATAACTATGGCTACACCTTC. Protein product: CASSIDNYGYTF.

The genes are TRBV28 and TRBJ1-4; D may be TRBD1 (5 bases). Germline CDR1 MDHEN, CDR2 SYDVKM. The CDR3 is 17 residues long. V gave up 6 bases and J gave up 2 bases, with 19 bases separating them. The CDR3 nucleotides are TGTGCCAGCAGCCTACAACCTTGGGGGTTCACTAATGAAAAACTGTTTTTT. It translates to CASSLQPWGFTNEKLFF.

This clonotype was seen many times. The chain recombines TRBV28 with TRBJ1-2; weak D call: TRBD1 (5 bases). The CDR3 sequence is 13 residues long. Trimming pared 5 bases from V and 7 bases from J, leaving 14 bases between. The V gene's germline CDR1 is MDHEN and CDR2 SYDVKM. The CDR3: CASSPRRGAGYTF. The CDR3 DNA follows: TGTGCCAGCAGTCCTCGGCGAGGGGCTGGCTACACCTTC.

The table lists this clonotype with many counts. The chain joins TRBV28 to TRBJ1-4; D is perhaps TRBD1 (5 bases). Trimming removed 2 bases from V and 0 bases from J, with 13 bases in between. The germline gives CDR1 MDHEN, CDR2 SYDVKM. The CDR3 contains 17 residues. The CDR3 DNA follows: TGTGCCAGCAGTTTAGCCGGGTCGGGGGCAACTAATGAAAAACTGTTTTTT. It specifies CASSLAGSGATNEKLFF.

This clonotype has ten or more counts. The V call is TRBV7-8, the J call TRBJ1-3; D gene uncertain. The CDR3 covers 16 residues. Trimming removed 1 base at V and 2 bases at J, with 12 bases between. Germline V CDR1 and CDR2: SGHVS, FQNEAQ. Written as DNA, the CDR3 is TGTGCCAGCAGCTTAGATCGGTACGGGACTGGAAACACCATATATTTT. Protein sequence: CASSLDRYGTGNTIYF.

This clonotype was counted at least ten times. The chain links TRBV6-1 to TRBJ2-7, with D perhaps TRBD1 (6 bases). The germline CDR1 and CDR2 sequences are MNHNS and SASEGT. The CDR3 length is 13 residues. Trimming cost V 8 bases and J 2 bases, with 13 bases left between them. CDR3 bases: TGTGCCAGCCAGGTGTCAGGGGCCTACGAGCAGTACTTC. Its protein product is CASQVSGAYEQYF.

V is TRBV30 and J is TRBJ1-2; possible D gene TRBD1, 5 bases. The CDR3 is made up of 11 amino acids. The V gene lost 5 bases and the J gene lost 7 bases, with 11 bases spanning the gap. Germline V lookup: CDR1 GTSNPN, CDR2 SVGIG (reference sequence). Here the CDR3 DNA reads TGTGCCTGGTGGGACGGTCTTGGCTACACCTTC. Translating gives CAWWDGLGYTF.

This clonotype was recorded many times. The chain links TRBV11-2 to TRBJ2-2; D is perhaps TRBD2 (5 bases). This CDR3 spans 17 amino acids. Trimming pared 4 bases from V and 6 bases from J, leaving 21 bases between. CDR1 SGHAT and CDR2 FQNNGV come from the germline V gene. CDR3 protein: CASSSKAWGAQAGELFF. DNA for the CDR3: TGTGCCAGCAGCTCAAAAGCCTGGGGAGCACAAGCCGGGGAGCTGTTTTTT.

This clonotype has a count of ten or more. This chain links TRBV28 with TRBJ1-5; the D is unclear. Trimming removed 6 bases from V and 12 bases from J, with 15 bases in between. The germline CDR1 and CDR2 sequences are MDHEN and SYDVKM. CDR3 length: 12 residues. This CDR3 reads CASSAGLRFQHF. The CDR3 DNA is TGTGCCAGCAGCGCCGGCTTACGGTTCCAGCATTTT.

This clonotype was detected many times. CDR3 protein: CASSAGPGRSNYGYTF. The CDR3, as DNA: TGTGCCAGCAGCGCCGGGCCGGGCCGCTCTAACTATGGCTACACCTTC. The chain uses TRBV9 and TRBJ1-2; D unresolved. V dropped 3 bases and J dropped 0 bases, with 15 bases sitting between them. Per germline, CDR1 SGDLS and CDR2 YYNGEE. The CDR3 is 16 amino acids.

The rearrangement links TRBV9 to TRBJ2-5; a weak D match, TRBD1 (5 bases). Germline CDR1 is SGDLS and CDR2 is YYNGEE. The CDR3 consists of 15 residues. Between the trimmed V and J ends, which lost 0 bases and 0 bases, there was a span of 9 bases. The CDR3 DNA is TGTGCCAGCAGCGTAGGCTCAGGGTACCAAGAGACCCAGTACTTC. Encoded protein: CASSVGSGYQETQYF.

This clonotype was counted at least ten times. The V gene is TRBV28, the J gene TRBJ1-5, with 8 bases lining up with TRBD1. With 3 bases clipped from V and 7 bases from J, the junction kept 20 bases outside the gene matches. The length of the CDR3 is 19 residues. Germline CDR1 MDHEN, CDR2 SYDVKM. The CDR3 spells CASSFVELKYRGFGQPQHF. The CDR3 DNA sequence: TGTGCCAGCAGTTTCGTGGAGTTAAAGTACAGGGGGTTTGGACAGCCCCAGCATTTT.

V usage is TRBV3-1 and J usage is TRBJ2-7; D may be TRBD2 (5 bases). The ends were cut back, 4 bases at V and 5 bases at J, with 12 bases in the middle. In germline, CDR1 is LGHDT, CDR2 YNNKEL (reference sequence). This CDR3 is built from 13 residues. CDR3 bases: TGTGCCAGCAGCCCCGGGGAGCCCAACGAGCAGTACTTC. It yields the protein CASSPGEPNEQYF.

This clonotype was seen only a few times. The chain links TRBV5-1 to TRBJ2-7, with TRBD1 identical over 7 bases. CDR1 is SGHRS, CDR2 YFSETQ, per germline. V dropped 4 bases and J dropped 5; count of bases not matched to a gene: 12. The CDR3 has 15 amino acids. CDR3 residues: CASSAGDSFSHEQYF. The CDR3 DNA reads TGCGCCAGCAGCGCCGGGGACAGTTTTAGCCACGAGCAGTACTTC.

This sequence joins TRBV20-1 and TRBJ1-6, with a possible D match to TRBD1 (5 bases). CDR3 length: 14 amino acids. Trimming removed 3 bases from V and 10 bases from J, with 16 bases in between. Germline CDR1 and CDR2: DFQATT and SNEGSKA (reference sequence). CDR3 coding DNA: TGCAGTGCTAGGGTACCTCAGGGATCATCACCCCTCCACTTT. Its translation is CSARVPQGSSPLHF.

The CDR3, as DNA: TGCAGTGCTAGAGATAGCGATGAGCAGTTCTTC. Its protein product is CSARDSDEQFF. This sequence joins TRBV20-1 and TRBJ2-1, with D perhaps TRBD2 (5 bases). The V end was cut by 0 bases, the J end by 8 bases, with 5 bases between. This CDR3 comprises 11 residues. Germline V CDR1 and CDR2: DFQATT, SNEGSKA (reference sequence).

In this sample, this clonotype turned up many times. J is TRBJ2-5 and V is TRBV12-3 or TRBV12-4; TRBD1 agrees at 8 bases. V lost 5 bases to trimming and J lost 5 bases; unmatched junction nucleotides: 7. CDR3 size: 14 residues. CDR3 in DNA: TGTGCCAGCAGTCCTAGCAGGGGGCCCGAGACCCAGTACTTC. As protein: CASSPSRGPETQYF.

The chain employs TRBV4-1 and TRBJ2-5, with D possibly TRBD2 on 5 matching bases. V gave up 4 bases and J gave up 5 bases, with 17 bases separating them. The germline V gene has CDR1 MGHRA and CDR2 YSYEKL. CDR3 size: 15 residues. CDR3 DNA: TGCGCCAGCAGCCTGTCAGCGGCGCTAACGGAGACCCAGTACTTC. Translating gives CASSLSAALTETQYF.